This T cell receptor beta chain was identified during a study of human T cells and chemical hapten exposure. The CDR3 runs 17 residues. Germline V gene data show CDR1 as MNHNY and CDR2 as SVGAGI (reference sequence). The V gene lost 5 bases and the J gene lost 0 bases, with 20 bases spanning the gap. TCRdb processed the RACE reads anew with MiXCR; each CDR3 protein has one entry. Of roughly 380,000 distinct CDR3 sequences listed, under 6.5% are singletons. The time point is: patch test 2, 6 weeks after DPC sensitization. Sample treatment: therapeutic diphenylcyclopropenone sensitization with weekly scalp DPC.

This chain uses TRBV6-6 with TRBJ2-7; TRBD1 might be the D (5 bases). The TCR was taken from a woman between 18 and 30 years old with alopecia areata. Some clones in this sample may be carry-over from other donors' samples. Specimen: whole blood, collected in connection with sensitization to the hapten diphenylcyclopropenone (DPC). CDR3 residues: CASSPRQFPLSSYEQYF. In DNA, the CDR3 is TGTGCCAGCAGTCCCCGACAGTTTCCCCTTAGCTCCTACGAGCAGTACTTC.